Here is one T cell receptor (beta chain) with its context. Its antigen remains unknown. This CDR3 contains 14 residues. The germline V gene encodes CDR1 LGHDT and CDR2 YNNKEL (reference sequence). V dropped 1 base and J dropped 4 bases, with 10 bases sitting between them. Diagnostic decisions used clinical symptoms, serum thyroxine and TRAb, thyroid ultrasound and orbital computed tomography. There were TCR beta CDR3 regions amplified from RNA transcripts. The study used the HTBI primer set for a first-round RT-PCR of the TCR CDR3. MiXCR, applied by TCRdb to the multiplex PCR reads, yields one record per CDR3 protein. The sample yields roughly 360,000 distinct CDR3 sequences, about 14% seen once. The entry originates in a study of T cells in Graves' hyperthyroidism and ophthalmopathy. Findings and caveats of the study: Blood also contained most expanded thyroid clonotypes above 0.001.

This TCR was recovered from a man aged 25-45 years with Graves' hyperthyroidism that later progressed to Graves' ophthalmopathy. This rearrangement joins TRBV3-1 to TRBJ1-2; D gene uncertain. Specimen: blood. Written as DNA, the CDR3 is TGTGCCAGCAGCCAAGGATCGTCCCCCTATGGCTACACCTTC. The encoded protein is CASSQGSSPYGYTF.